The T cell receptor beta chain described here comes from a study of T cell responses to AZD1222 COVID-19 vaccine. Study-wide findings and caveats: Within unmutated variant regions lay the reported targets of nearly half of spike-specific TCRs.

In this sample, this clone turned up a few times. Its specificity is not known. From germline, CDR1 is SNHLY and CDR2 FYNNEI. This CDR3 region has 15 residues. The ends were cut back, 9 bases at V and 8 bases at J, with 20 bases in the middle. Libraries were prepared by immunoSEQ multiplex PCR; TCRdb keeps only in-frame clonotypes and omits some of them. The sample includes about 44,000 clones, around 81% seen only once; the top ten take under 5%. The sequencing here drew on peripheral blood, taken on day 0 of AZD1222 vaccination. This sequence originates from an adult in good health. The rearrangement links TRBV2 to TRBJ1-6; possible D gene TRBD1, 6 bases. CDR3 amino acids: CARGSGGLKDSPLHF. DNA of the CDR3: TGTGCCAGGGGGAGTGGGGGGCTTAAGGATTCACCCCTCCACTTT.